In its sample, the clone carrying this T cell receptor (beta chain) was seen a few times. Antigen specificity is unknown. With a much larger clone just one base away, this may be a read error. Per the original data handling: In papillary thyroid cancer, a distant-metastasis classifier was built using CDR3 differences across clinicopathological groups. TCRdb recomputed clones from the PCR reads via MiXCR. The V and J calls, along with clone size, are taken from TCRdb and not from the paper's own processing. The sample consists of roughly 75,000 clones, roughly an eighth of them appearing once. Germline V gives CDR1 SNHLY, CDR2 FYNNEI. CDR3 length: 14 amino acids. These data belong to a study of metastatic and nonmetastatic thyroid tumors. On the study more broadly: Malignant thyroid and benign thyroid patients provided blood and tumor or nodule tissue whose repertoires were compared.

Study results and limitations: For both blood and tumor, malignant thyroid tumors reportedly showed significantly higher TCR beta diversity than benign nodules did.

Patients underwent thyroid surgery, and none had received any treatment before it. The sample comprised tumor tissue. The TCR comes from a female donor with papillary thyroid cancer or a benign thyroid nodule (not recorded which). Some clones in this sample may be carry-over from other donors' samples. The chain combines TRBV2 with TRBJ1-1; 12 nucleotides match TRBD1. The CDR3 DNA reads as TGTGCCAGCATTAGGGACAGGGGGCGCACTGAAGATTTCTTT. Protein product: CASIRDRGRTEDFF. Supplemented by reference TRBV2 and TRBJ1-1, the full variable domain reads EPEVTQTPSHQVTQMGQEVILRCVPISNHLYFYWYRQILGQKVEFLVSFYNNEISEKSEIFDDQFSVERPDGSNFTLKIRSTKLEDSAMYFCASIRDRGRTEDFFGQGTRLTVV.